These 20 T cell receptor beta chains originate from one sample sequenced in a study of beta chain features in type 1 diabetes. Expressed TCRB transcripts were sequenced because the entire RNA isolate underwent reverse transcription. Assay: immunoSEQ multiplex PCR; the TCRdb copy retains only in-frame clones and omits some. The sample contains hundreds of thousands of clones, 17% of which appear only once. The specimen sequenced was naive CD4+ T cells from blood. The receptors here all came from a young woman in good health.

This sequence joins TRBV7-6 and TRBJ1-5; D is ambiguous. CDR1 is SGHVS, CDR2 FNYEAQ, per germline. V dropped 5 bases and J dropped 5 bases, with 10 bases sitting between them. This CDR3 spans 13 amino acids. Written as DNA, the CDR3 is TGTGCCAGCAGCCCACAATACGATCAGCCCCAGCATTTT. Translated: CASSPQYDQPQHF.

The J gene is TRBJ2-7, the V gene TRBV5-1; TRBD1 might be the D (6 bases). Germline-derived CDR1 and CDR2 are SGHRS and YFSETQ. The CDR3 is 16 residues long. V was cut by 3 bases and J by 3 bases, with 19 bases left in between. This chain's CDR3 is CASSSPQGRTNYEQYF. The CDR3 DNA follows: TGCGCCAGCAGCTCACCACAGGGCCGAACTAACTACGAGCAGTACTTC. Together with reference TRBV5-1 and TRBJ2-7, the CDR3 gives the full variable domain: KAGVTQTPRYLIKTRGQQVTLSCSPISGHRSVSWYQQTPGQGLQFLFEYFSETQRNKGNFPGRFSGRQFSNSRSEMNVSTLELGDSALYLCASSSPQGRTNYEQYFGPGTRLTVT.

The rearrangement uses TRBV10-3 and TRBJ2-3, with D tentatively TRBD2 (6 bases). Trimming left V 6 bases short and J 3 bases short, with 13 bases between. Germline V CDR1 and CDR2: ENHRY, SYGVKD. This CDR3 contains 14 residues. CDR3 region: CAISDPGGTDTQYF. The CDR3 DNA follows: TGTGCCATCAGCGATCCCGGGGGAACAGATACGCAGTATTTT.

V is TRBV9 and J is TRBJ2-5; D possibly corresponds to TRBD1 (5 bases). The CDR3 runs 15 residues. Trimming took 4 bases from V and 7 from J, leaving 20 bases between them. Germline-derived CDR1 and CDR2 are SGDLS and YYNGEE. Here the CDR3 reads CASSKQDPASGTQYF. The CDR3 DNA follows: TGTGCCAGCAGCAAACAGGACCCCGCCTCCGGGACCCAGTACTTC.

The chain links TRBV5-1 to TRBJ2-5, with D tentatively TRBD2 (5 bases). Trimming shortened V by 7 bases and J by 0 bases, and 13 bases separated the two germline ends. The CDR3 loop spans 14 amino acids. The germline gives CDR1 SGHRS, CDR2 YFSETQ. The CDR3 loop reads CASGVGGYQETQYF. CDR3 nucleotide sequence: TGCGCCAGCGGCGTCGGAGGTTACCAAGAGACCCAGTACTTC.

This clone has just a few counts. The chain is built from TRBV6-6 and TRBJ2-6; TRBD2 is a possible D gene (5 bases). V lost 8 bases and J 2 bases, leaving 16 bases between the germline ends. This CDR3 is 16 amino acids long. Per germline, CDR1 MNHNY and CDR2 SVGAGI (reference sequence). The CDR3 nucleotides read TGTGCCAGCTGGGTGGCTAGCAAGCCTGGGGCCAACGTCCTGACTTTC. Protein product: CASWVASKPGANVLTF.

This chain connects TRBV27 to TRBJ1-2, with 9 bases aligning to TRBD1. J gave up 6 bases and V 3 bases, and 11 bases lay outside the gene matches. Germline assignment: CDR1 MNHEY and CDR2 SMNVEV (reference sequence). The CDR3 contains 16 residues. CDR3 bases: TGTGCCAGCAGTTTCTCGGTCCGGGACAGGGAGGATGGCTACACCTTC. This encodes CASSFSVRDREDGYTF.

On this clone: Additional DNA sequences in this sample encode the identical CDR3. The V and J genes are TRBV5-1 and TRBJ2-2; no definite D call. This CDR3 has 12 residues. Germline CDR1 is SGHRS and CDR2 is YFSETQ. V was cut by 0 bases and J by 7 bases, with 4 bases left in between. The CDR3: CASSLGGGELFF. CDR3 DNA sequence: TGCGCCAGCAGCTTGGGAGGCGGGGAGCTGTTTTTT.

For this clone: Other nucleotide sequences in the sample specify the same CDR3. The chain uses TRBV19 and TRBJ2-7; 7 nucleotides agree with TRBD2. There are 13 residues in the CDR3. V shed 5 bases, J shed 1 base, and the junction held 2 bases outside the gene matches. Germline V lookup: CDR1 LNHDA, CDR2 SQIVND (reference sequence). The CDR3: CASSRGGSYEQYF. CDR3 coding DNA: TGTGCCAGTAGTCGCGGGGGTTCCTACGAGCAGTACTTC.

This clone was seen only once. The rearrangement joins TRBV18 to TRBJ2-3; D is uncertain. Per the germline V gene, CDR1 is KGHSH and CDR2 is LQKENI. V dropped 2 bases and J dropped 2 bases, with 11 bases sitting between them. This CDR3 has 15 residues. The CDR3 sequence is CASSPNAALTDTQYF. For the CDR3, the DNA is TGTGCCAGCTCACCAAACGCGGCCCTCACAGATACGCAGTATTTT.

J is TRBJ2-3 and V is TRBV6-1; TRBD1 might be the D (6 bases). CDR3 length: 15 residues. Germline V gene lookup returns CDR1 MNHNS and CDR2 SASEGT. Trimming took 6 bases from V and 1 from J, leaving 14 bases between them. The CDR3: CASRTGYSRTDTQYF. The CDR3 DNA sequence: TGTGCCAGCAGAACAGGGTATTCACGCACAGATACGCAGTATTTT.

The chain recombines TRBV5-4 with TRBJ2-3; maybe TRBD2 (6 bases). V lost 5 bases to trimming and J lost 0 bases, with 13 bases between them. Germline V gene data show CDR1 as SGHNT and CDR2 as YYREEE (reference sequence). There are 15 residues in the CDR3. For the CDR3, the DNA is TGTGCCAGCAGACCTACGGGGGAAAGCACAGATACGCAGTATTTT. Translated, it gives CASRPTGESTDTQYF.

The table lists this clone with a few counts. V usage is TRBV28 and J usage is TRBJ1-2; D is undetermined. The V and J ends lost 3 bases and 8 bases respectively, with 22 bases between them. Per germline, CDR1 MDHEN and CDR2 SYDVKM. The CDR3 consists of 16 residues. The CDR3 here is CASSLGSLGETRGYTF. In DNA form, the CDR3 reads TGTGCCAGCAGTTTGGGCTCTCTTGGGGAGACGCGAGGCTACACCTTC.

This clone was recorded a few times. This chain uses TRBV2 with TRBJ2-7; D gene ambiguous. Germline V gives CDR1 SNHLY, CDR2 FYNNEI. The ends were cut back, 7 bases at V and 7 bases at J, with 11 bases in the middle. The CDR3 spans 11 residues. CDR3 coding DNA: TGTGCCAGCAAGGTGGCTCTTGAGCAGTACTTC. This gives the protein CASKVALEQYF. Looking up the rest from reference TRBV2 and TRBJ2-7 gives the full variable domain: EPEVTQTPSHQVTQMGQEVILRCVPISNHLYFYWYRQILGQKVEFLVSFYNNEISEKSEIFDDQFSVERPDGSNFTLKIRSTKLEDSAMYFCASKVALEQYFGPGTRLTVT.

The chain employs TRBV5-4 and TRBJ2-5; 7 bases line up with TRBD2. Trimming took 0 bases from V and 5 from J; bases not matched to a gene: 4. This CDR3 has 14 amino acids. The germline gives CDR1 SGHNT, CDR2 YYREEE (reference sequence). CDR3 protein: CASSLGLANETQYF. In nucleotides, the CDR3 is TGTGCCAGCAGCTTGGGACTAGCCAACGAGACCCAGTACTTC.

This clone was picked up one time. This chain uses TRBV7-2 with TRBJ2-5, with 8 bases matching TRBD1. CDR3 length: 13 amino acids. The V gene's germline CDR1 is SGHTA and CDR2 FQGNSA. V gave up 5 bases and J gave up 5 bases; unmatched junction bases: 4. Written as DNA, the CDR3 is TGTGCCAGCAGCGCATGGACAGGGGAGACCCAGTACTTC. This codes for CASSAWTGETQYF.

The genes are TRBV14 and TRBJ2-2; TRBD1 might be the D (5 bases). V was trimmed by 4 bases and J by 4 bases, leaving 25 bases between them. Germline assignment: CDR1 SGHDN and CDR2 FVKESK. The CDR3 sequence is 19 residues long. Here the CDR3 DNA reads TGTGCCAGCAGCCCCCCTGAAAGAAGGGCAGGGTTTTTCACCGGGGAGCTGTTTTTT. This codes for CASSPPERRAGFFTGELFF.

The chain is built from TRBV7-9 and TRBJ2-5; the D gene is possibly TRBD2 (5 bases). Germline CDR1 reads SEHNR; CDR2 reads FQNEAQ (reference sequence). With 5 bases removed from V and 2 bases from J, the gap between germline ends came to 9 bases. The CDR3 extends over 13 amino acids. As DNA, the CDR3 is TGTGCCAGCAGCGTCAGCGGTCAAGAGACCCAGTACTTC. This sequence encodes CASSVSGQETQYF.

This clone was found a few times. The V and J genes are TRBV6-6 and TRBJ2-1, with 7 nucleotides matching TRBD2. Germline-derived CDR1 and CDR2 are MNHNY and SVGAGI (reference sequence). V lost 2 bases and J lost 2; bases outside the gene matches: 3. The CDR3 consists of 15 residues. The CDR3 DNA reads TGTGCCAGCAGTTACGGACTAGTGGCCTACAATGAGCAGTTCTTC. It specifies CASSYGLVAYNEQFF.

The V gene is TRBV27, the J gene TRBJ2-2, with 12 nucleotides matching TRBD2. J was trimmed by 5 bases and V by 4 bases; bases with no gene match: 5. This CDR3 spans 16 amino acids. CDR1 and CDR2 from the germline V gene are MNHEY and SMNVEV (reference sequence). The CDR3 nucleotides are TGTGCCAGCAGTTCGACTAGCGGGAGTGGGACCGGGGAGCTGTTTTTT. Encoded protein: CASSSTSGSGTGELFF.